This T cell receptor beta chain emerged from a study of blood T cell repertoires in COVID-19. Turning to the study itself: Some COVID-19 samples were acute and others convalescent; all came from the United States, Italy and Spain. PBMCs, B-cell-depleted T cells, or T cells provided the cDNA or gDNA that made up the material.

In the original workflow: Nucleated cell counts were estimated from reference gene primer amplification. Method: immunoSEQ multiplex PCR; TCRdb's copy keeps in-frame clones and lacks some. V, J and clone size are taken as reported in that table, and D and trimming were inferred from the DNA itself. Of hundreds of thousands of clones listed, roughly nine tenths are singletons. Seattle's enrolled individuals joined amid active infection and were then monitored longitudinally. The CDR3 has 14 residues. Trimming cost V 7 bases and J 1 base; bases outside gene matches: 7. In germline, CDR1 is MNHEY, CDR2 SVGAGI.

This TCR was recovered from a woman between 50 and 59 years old with COVID-19, enrolled during active disease. The chain couples TRBV6-5 to TRBJ2-7, with 7 bases that match TRBD1. The sequencing sample was made of peripheral blood. The CDR3, as DNA: TGTGCCAGCACCCGAGACAGGGTTTCCTACGAGCAGTACTTC. Translation: CASTRDRVSYEQYF.